Following are 7 T cell receptor beta chains from one sample sequenced in a study of control samples from healthy donors and cancer patients. The protocol was immunoSEQ multiplex PCR, while the TCRdb copy is restricted to in-frame clones and leaves out a portion. Counted here are 200,000 to 250,000 clones, roughly 94% occurring once; the ten biggest clones make up roughly 1.6%. Sequencing input: blood. The receptors here all came from a man aged 45 to 65 in good health.

The chain employs TRBV3-1 (or the pseudogene TRBV3-2) and TRBJ1-5, with no clear D. V lost 4 bases, J lost 2 bases, and 12 bases lay in between. The CDR3 runs 15 residues. Germline V gives CDR1 LGHDT, CDR2 YNNKEL (reference sequence). CDR3 residues: CASSLSTVGNQPQHF. The CDR3 nucleotides read TGTGCCAGCAGCCTGTCTACAGTCGGCAATCAGCCCCAGCATTTT.

The J gene is TRBJ1-4, the V gene TRBV28; no firm D call. Trimming removed 5 bases at V and 0 bases at J, with 10 bases between. CDR1 is MDHEN and CDR2 is SYDVKM in the germline V gene. This CDR3 has 15 amino acids. The CDR3, as DNA: TGTGCCAGCAGTATTAGACGGGCAACTAATGAAAAACTGTTTTTT. Amino acid sequence: CASSIRRATNEKLFF.

The gene calls are TRBV3-1 (or the pseudogene TRBV3-2) and TRBJ1-3; 8 bases map to TRBD1. Trimming removed 1 base from V and 2 bases from J; junction bases left unmatched: 7. The CDR3 is 17 residues long. CDR1 is LGHDT, CDR2 YNNKEL, per germline (reference sequence). This chain's CDR3 is CASSQGNPQGAGNTIYF. The CDR3 bases are TGTGCCAGCAGCCAAGGGAACCCACAGGGGGCTGGAAACACCATATATTTT.

The chain is built from TRBV30 and TRBJ2-7, with a possible D match to TRBD2 (8 bases). There are 12 residues in the CDR3. The germline gives CDR1 GTSNPN, CDR2 SVGIG (reference sequence). The CDR3 here is CAGQVPGGEQYF. CDR3 nucleotide sequence: TGTGCTGGACAGGTTCCGGGAGGGGAGCAGTACTTC.

The CDR3 DNA follows: TGTGCCAGCAGCGTAGCTGTTGGAACAGTCATGAACACTGAAGCTTTCTTT. Its translation: CASSVAVGTVMNTEAFF. The V and J genes are TRBV9 and TRBJ1-1; no clear D. The CDR3 spans 17 residues. Germline V gene lookup returns CDR1 SGDLS and CDR2 YYNGEE. Trimming took off 0 bases at V and 0 bases at J, with 15 bases between the two ends.

The J gene is TRBJ2-5, the V gene TRBV12-3 or TRBV12-4, with D perhaps TRBD1 (5 bases). Trimming pared 5 bases from V and 5 bases from J, leaving 6 bases between. The CDR3 runs to 11 residues. The CDR3 reads CASSPGETQYF. The CDR3 DNA reads TGTGCCAGCAGTCCAGGGGAGACCCAGTACTTC.

The rearrangement joins TRBV7-2 to TRBJ1-3, with D tentatively TRBD1 (6 bases). Trimming left V 0 bases short and J 1 base short, with 10 bases between. The CDR3 runs to 16 residues. Per the germline V gene, CDR1 is SGHTA and CDR2 is FQGNSA. CDR3 coding DNA: TGTGCCAGCAGCTTAGCGACAGGCCTTTCTGGAAACACCATATATTTT. Amino acid sequence: CASSLATGLSGNTIYF.